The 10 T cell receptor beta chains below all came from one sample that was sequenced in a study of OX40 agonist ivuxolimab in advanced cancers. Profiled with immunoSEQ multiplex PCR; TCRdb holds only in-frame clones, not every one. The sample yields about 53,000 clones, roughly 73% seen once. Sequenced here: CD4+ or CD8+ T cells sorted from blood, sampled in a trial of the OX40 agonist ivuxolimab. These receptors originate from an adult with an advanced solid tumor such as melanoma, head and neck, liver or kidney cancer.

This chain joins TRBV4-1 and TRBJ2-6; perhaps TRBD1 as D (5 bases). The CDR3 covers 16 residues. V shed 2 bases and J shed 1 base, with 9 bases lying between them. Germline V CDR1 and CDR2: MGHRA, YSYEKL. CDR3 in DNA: TGCGCCAGCAGCCAAATACAGGCGTCTGGGGCCAACGTCCTGACTTTC. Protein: CASSQIQASGANVLTF.

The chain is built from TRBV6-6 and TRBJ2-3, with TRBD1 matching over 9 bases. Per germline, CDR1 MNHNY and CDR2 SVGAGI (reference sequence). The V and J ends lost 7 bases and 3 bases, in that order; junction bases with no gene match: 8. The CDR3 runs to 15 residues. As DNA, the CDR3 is TGTGCCAGCATCCCTGGGGGGACAGGGACAGATACGCAGTATTTT. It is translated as CASIPGGTGTDTQYF.

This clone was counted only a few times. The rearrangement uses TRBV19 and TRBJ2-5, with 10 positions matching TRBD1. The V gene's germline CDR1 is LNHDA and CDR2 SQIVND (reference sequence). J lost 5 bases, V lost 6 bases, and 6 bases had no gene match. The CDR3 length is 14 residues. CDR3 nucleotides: TGTGCCAGTAGGGCGACAGGGGGCGTGGAGACCCAGTACTTC. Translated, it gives CASRATGGVETQYF.

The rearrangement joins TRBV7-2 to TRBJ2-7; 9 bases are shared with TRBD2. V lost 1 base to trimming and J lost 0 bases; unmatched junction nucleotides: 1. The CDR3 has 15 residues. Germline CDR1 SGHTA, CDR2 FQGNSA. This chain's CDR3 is CASSLEAGGSYEQYF. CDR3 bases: TGTGCCAGCAGCTTAGAAGCGGGGGGCTCCTACGAGCAGTACTTC.

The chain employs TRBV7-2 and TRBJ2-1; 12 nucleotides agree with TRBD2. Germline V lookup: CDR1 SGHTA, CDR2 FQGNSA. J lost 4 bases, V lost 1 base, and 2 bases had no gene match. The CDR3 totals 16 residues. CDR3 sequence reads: CASSLVGTSGYNEQFF. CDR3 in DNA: TGTGCCAGCAGCTTAGTCGGGACTAGCGGGTACAATGAGCAGTTCTTC.

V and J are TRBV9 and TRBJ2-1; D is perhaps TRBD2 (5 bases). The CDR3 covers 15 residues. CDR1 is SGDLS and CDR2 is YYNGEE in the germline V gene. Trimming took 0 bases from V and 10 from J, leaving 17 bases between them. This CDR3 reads CASSVANPSGREQFF. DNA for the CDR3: TGTGCCAGCAGCGTAGCTAACCCCAGCGGAAGGGAGCAGTTCTTC.

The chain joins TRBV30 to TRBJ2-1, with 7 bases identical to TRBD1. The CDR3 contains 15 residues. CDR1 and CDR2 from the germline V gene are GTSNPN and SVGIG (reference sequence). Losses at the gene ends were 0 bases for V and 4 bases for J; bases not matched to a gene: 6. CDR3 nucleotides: TGTGCCTGGAGTGTAGACAGGGTCCTTTACAATGAGCAGTTCTTC. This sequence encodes CAWSVDRVLYNEQFF.

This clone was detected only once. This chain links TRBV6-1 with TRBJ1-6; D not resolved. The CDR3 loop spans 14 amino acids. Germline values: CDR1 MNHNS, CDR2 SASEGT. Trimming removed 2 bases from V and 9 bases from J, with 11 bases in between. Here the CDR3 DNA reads TGTGCCAGCAGTGAACGAACAGAGTTTTCACCCCTCCACTTT. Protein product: CASSERTEFSPLHF.

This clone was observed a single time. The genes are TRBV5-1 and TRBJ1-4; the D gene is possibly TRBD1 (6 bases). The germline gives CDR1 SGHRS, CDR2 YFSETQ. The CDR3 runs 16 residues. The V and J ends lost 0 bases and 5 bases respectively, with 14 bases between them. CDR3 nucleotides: TGCGCCAGCAGCTTGGCAAGGGGGACCCCCAATGAAAAACTGTTTTTT. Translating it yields CASSLARGTPNEKLFF. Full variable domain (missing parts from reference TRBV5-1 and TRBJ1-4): KAGVTQTPRYLIKTRGQQVTLSCSPISGHRSVSWYQQTPGQGLQFLFEYFSETQRNKGNFPGRFSGRQFSNSRSEMNVSTLELGDSALYLCASSLARGTPNEKLFFGSGTQLSVL.

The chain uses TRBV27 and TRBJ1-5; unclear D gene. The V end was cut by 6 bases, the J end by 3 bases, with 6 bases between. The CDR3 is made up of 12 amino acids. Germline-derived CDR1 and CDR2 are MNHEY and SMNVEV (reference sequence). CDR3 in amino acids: CASRGDNQPQHF. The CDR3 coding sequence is TGTGCCAGCAGGGGAGACAATCAGCCCCAGCATTTT.